The 21 T cell receptor beta chains listed next were all sequenced from one sample in a study of cytomegalovirus exposure and HLA in healthy donors. PCR amplification relied on 60 Vbeta primers (plus 13 Jbeta primers). Sequencing was performed with immunoSEQ multiplex PCR; in TCRdb, only in-frame clones are kept and a portion is missing. The table lists 200,000 to 250,000 clones, 70% to 80% of them singletons. Sequenced: PBMCs. Receptors originate from a woman aged 60-75 years in good health and CMV-seropositive.

V gene TRBV4-2 combines with J gene TRBJ1-2; the D gene is possibly TRBD1 (5 bases). The germline CDR1 and CDR2 sequences are LGHNA and YNFKEQ. The V end lost 0 bases, the J end lost 2 bases, and 10 bases lay between the germline ends. The CDR3 runs to 15 residues. The CDR3 region has the DNA TGTGCCAGCAGCCAAGATCCAGGGAACAACTATGGCTACACCTTC. Its translation: CASSQDPGNNYGYTF.

The chain is built from TRBV7-9 and TRBJ2-1; 8 bases are a match to TRBD2. Germline CDR1 SEHNR, CDR2 FQNEAQ (reference sequence). V shed 4 bases, J shed 8 bases, and the junction held 10 bases outside the gene matches. This CDR3 comprises 15 residues. CDR3 sequence reads: CASSSTGLGVYEQFF. The CDR3 nucleotides read TGTGCCAGCAGCTCCACGGGACTAGGGGTCTATGAGCAGTTCTTC.

In this sample, this clone turned up a few times. The chain carries TRBV5-5 and TRBJ2-1; TRBD1 agrees at 7 bases. The ends lost 0 bases at V and 7 bases at J; junction bases unmatched: 4. This CDR3 has 14 amino acids. Germline CDR1 and CDR2: SGHKS and YYEKEE (reference sequence). The CDR3: CASSLGQGRNEQFF. The CDR3 nucleotides read TGTGCCAGCAGCTTGGGACAGGGCAGGAATGAGCAGTTCTTC.

This clone was recorded a few times. In the same sample, other DNA sequences code for this CDR3. The chain has TRBV18 and TRBJ1-2; 7 nucleotides agree with TRBD1. The CDR3 totals 14 residues. Germline V CDR1 and CDR2: KGHSH, LQKENI. V shed 3 bases, J shed 0 bases, and the junction held 1 base outside the gene matches. The CDR3 region is CASSPGQSNYGYTF. CDR3 sequence (DNA): TGTGCCAGCTCACCGGGACAGTCTAACTATGGCTACACCTTC.

The chain employs TRBV6-1 and TRBJ2-7, with 9 bases lining up with TRBD1. The CDR3 has 14 amino acids. Germline loops: CDR1 MNHNS, CDR2 SASEGT. V was pared by 5 bases and J by 2 bases, with 4 bases of the junction left unmatched. The CDR3, as DNA: TGTGCCAGCAGTTCCGGGACAGGGACCTACGAGCAGTACTTC. It is translated as CASSSGTGTYEQYF.

V is TRBV4-2 and J is TRBJ2-3, with D maybe TRBD1 (6 bases). Germline V lookup: CDR1 LGHNA, CDR2 YNFKEQ. The CDR3 spans 15 residues. The germline V and J ends were trimmed by 0 bases and 3 bases, with 10 bases remaining between them. The CDR3 nucleotides are TGTGCCAGCAGCCAAGATCATACAGGGACAGATACGCAGTATTTT. The encoded protein is CASSQDHTGTDTQYF.

Note on this clone: The germline gene is not matched at one end of the junction; a read error may be the cause. This chain connects TRBV6-5 to TRBJ2-7; D assignment may be TRBD1 or TRBD2 (5 bases each). The CDR3 length is 14 residues. Germline CDR1 is MNHEY and CDR2 is SVGAGI. CDR3 DNA: TGTGCCGGCAGTTACGGGGCCCACCCCGGGGAGCAGTACTTC. Protein product: CAGSYGAHPGEQYF.

The rearrangement uses TRBV28 and TRBJ1-2; TRBD1 matches 7 bases. The CDR3 length is 12 residues. Germline CDR1 is MDHEN and CDR2 is SYDVKM. V shed 7 bases, J shed 4 bases, and the junction held 3 bases outside the gene matches. The CDR3 sequence: CASKAGGYGYTF. The CDR3 DNA follows: TGTGCCAGCAAAGCAGGGGGCTATGGCTACACCTTC.

This clone occurred once. The chain joins TRBV6-1 to TRBJ2-7, with 9 nucleotides matching TRBD2. The length of the CDR3 is 15 residues. Germline V gene sequence: CDR1 MNHNS, CDR2 SASEGT. With 10 bases clipped from V and 5 bases from J, the junction kept 15 bases outside the gene matches. CDR3 coding DNA: TGTGCCACCTCCCCAGGAAGAGCGGGGGGTAACGAGCAGTACTTC. Amino acid sequence: CATSPGRAGGNEQYF.

The rearrangement uses TRBV6-5 and TRBJ1-2, with a tentative D call TRBD1 (5 bases). There are 14 residues in the CDR3. The V end lost 6 bases, the J end lost 7 bases, and 18 bases lay between the germline ends. From germline, CDR1 is MNHEY and CDR2 SVGAGI. DNA of the CDR3: TGTGCCAGCAGATGGGACTCAAACCAGGGTGGCTACACCTTC. Translating it yields CASRWDSNQGGYTF.

J is TRBJ1-5 and V is TRBV30; D is possibly TRBD1 (6 bases). The V gene lost 2 bases and the J gene lost 6 bases, with 11 bases spanning the gap. Germline loops: CDR1 GTSNPN, CDR2 SVGIG (reference sequence). The CDR3 is 13 residues long. CDR3 amino acids: CAWSPDSRQPQHF. In nucleotides, the CDR3 is TGTGCCTGGAGTCCGGACAGTCGTCAGCCCCAGCATTTT. Variable domain in full (rest from reference TRBV30 and TRBJ1-5): SQTIHQWPATLVQPVGSPLSLECTVEGTSNPNLYWYRQAAGRGLQLLFYSVGIGQISSEVPQNLSASRPQDRQFILSSKKLLLSDSGFYLCAWSPDSRQPQHFGDGTRLSIL.

This clone was picked up one time. The J gene is TRBJ2-5, the V gene TRBV6-6, with a weak D call TRBD2 (6 bases). The germline V gene has CDR1 MNHNY and CDR2 SVGAGI (reference sequence). The CDR3 spans 13 residues. Trimming pared 0 bases from V and 6 bases from J, leaving 8 bases between. The CDR3 DNA reads TGTGCCAGCAGTTACTCGACTAGGCAGACCCAGTACTTC. Its protein is CASSYSTRQTQYF.

The chain recombines TRBV4-3 with TRBJ2-7; TRBD1 matches at 7 bases. Germline-derived CDR1 and CDR2 are LGHNA and YSLEER. This CDR3 contains 15 residues. After removal of 1 base from V and 2 bases from J, the junction contained 5 bases not matched to a gene. The CDR3 region has the DNA TGCGCCAGCAGCCAAGGCAGGGGGTCTACCTACGAGCAGTACTTC. Translation gives CASSQGRGSTYEQYF.

The rearrangement joins TRBV14 to TRBJ2-3; D is possibly TRBD2 (5 bases). V shed 8 bases and J shed 2 bases, with 14 bases lying between them. CDR1 is SGHDN and CDR2 is FVKESK in the germline V gene. CDR3 length equals 14 residues. CDR3 protein: CASGPAGNTDTQYF. The CDR3 DNA reads as TGTGCCAGCGGTCCCGCGGGCAACACAGATACGCAGTATTTT.

This clone was observed a handful of times. The chain links TRBV7-6 to TRBJ2-3; 10 bases fit TRBD2. With 5 bases clipped from V and 6 bases from J, the junction kept 14 bases outside the gene matches. Germline V gene data show CDR1 as SGHVS and CDR2 as FNYEAQ. The CDR3 is made up of 17 amino acids. In DNA, the CDR3 is TGTGCCAGCAGCCCGAAGGGGGGACTAGCGCAGGCGGATACGCAGTATTTT. Protein product: CASSPKGGLAQADTQYF.

The sample holds one count of this clone. The chain joins TRBV7-8 to TRBJ1-6; unclear D gene. Per the germline V gene, CDR1 is SGHVS and CDR2 is FQNEAQ. Between the trimmed V and J ends, which lost 3 bases and 10 bases, there was a span of 22 bases. This CDR3 is 17 amino acids long. This CDR3 reads CASSFNQAEGLGSPLHF. The CDR3 nucleotides read TGTGCCAGCAGCTTTAATCAGGCGGAGGGTTTGGGGTCACCCCTCCACTTT.

The rearrangement joins TRBV28 to TRBJ2-5; 7 nucleotides align to TRBD1. Germline trimming cut 4 bases from V and 5 bases from J; bases unmatched to any gene: 4. The CDR3 sequence is 13 residues long. The germline V gene encodes CDR1 MDHEN and CDR2 SYDVKM. DNA of the CDR3: TGTGCCAGCAGTTCAGGGGGAGATGAGACCCAGTACTTC. Protein sequence: CASSSGGDETQYF.

The chain has TRBV6-1 and TRBJ1-2; TRBD1 agrees at 7 bases. Trimming removed 3 bases from V and 0 bases from J; junction bases left unmatched: 4. The CDR3 is 15 residues long. Germline assignment: CDR1 MNHNS and CDR2 SASEGT. CDR3 nucleotides: TGTGCCAGCAGTGAGGCAGGGGGTTCTAACTATGGCTACACCTTC. This encodes CASSEAGGSNYGYTF.

The CDR3 region has the DNA TGCGCCAGCAGTCAATCGGGGCGACAGAGCACAGATACGCAGTATTTT. It codes for CASSQSGRQSTDTQYF. The V gene is TRBV23-1, the J gene TRBJ2-3, with D possibly TRBD1 on 5 matching bases. TRBV23-1 is an ORF, with its function uncertain. V was pared by 0 bases and J by 0 bases, with 10 bases between. This CDR3 is 16 amino acids long.

The genes are TRBV19 and TRBJ1-3; D possibly corresponds to TRBD1 (5 bases). The germline V gene encodes CDR1 LNHDA and CDR2 SQIVND (reference sequence). CDR3 size: 14 residues. The V and J ends lost 3 bases and 5 bases respectively, with 11 bases between them. The CDR3 protein is CASSIDSVRNTIYF. For the CDR3, the DNA is TGTGCCAGTAGTATCGACAGCGTGCGAAACACCATATATTTT. The variable domain in full, completed from reference TRBV19 and TRBJ1-3, reads DGGITQSPKYLFRKEGQNVTLSCEQNLNHDAMYWYRQDPGQGLRLIYYSQIVNDFQKGDIAEGYSVSREKKESFPLTVTSAQKNPTAFYLCASSIDSVRNTIYFGEGSWLTVV.

This clone showed up just a few times. This chain connects TRBV5-1 to TRBJ1-2; a possible D gene is TRBD1 (6 bases). V lost 4 bases, J lost 2 bases, and 12 bases lay in between. Germline V CDR1 and CDR2: SGHRS, YFSETQ. The CDR3 is made up of 14 amino acids. The CDR3: CASSVDRSNYGYTF. CDR3 sequence (DNA): TGCGCCAGCAGCGTCGACAGGAGCAACTATGGCTACACCTTC.